This T cell receptor beta chain was obtained from a study of OX40 agonist ivuxolimab in advanced cancers. Turning to the overall study: The costimulatory receptor OX40 (CD134) was targeted by ivuxolimab, a fully human IgG2 agonistic monoclonal antibody. Intravenous ivuxolimab was administered to patients every 2 weeks at six dose levels: 0.01, 0.1, 0.3, 1.5, 3 and 10 mg/kg. Of the approximately 50 dose-escalation patients, hepatocellular carcinoma was present in around 20, melanoma in roughly 15, renal cell carcinoma in 9 and head and neck cancer in 9. In the dose-escalation cohort, nearly 85% of patients were male, and the mean age was 60 years with a range of about 20 to 79. Prior anti-PD-1, anti-PD-L1 or anti-CTLA-4 therapy was permitted, and about two fifths of dose-escalation patients had received checkpoint inhibitors. Three dose-escalation patients achieved partial responses, one with hepatocellular carcinoma and two with cutaneous melanoma. Peripheral TCRbeta sequencing was intended to test whether TCR sequence diversity was altered and clonal T-cell expansion was caused by ivuxolimab. The paper describes the monotherapy dose-escalation part (N of about 52 patients) of the phase I trial of ivuxolimab.

For sequencing of the TCRbeta CDR3 region, genomic DNA was extracted from the sorted cells. TCRbeta CDR3 regions were sequenced using the immunoSEQ Assay. Entries here come from immuneACCESS through TCRdb and include only in-frame sequences with V and J called. Some clones fail to appear in such tables; in the studies checked, an unresolved V gene covers under half of the shortfall, and the cause of the remainder is unknown. The sample table holds 35,000 to 45,000 clones, of which over 75% were seen once. Together, the top ten hold roughly 3.7% of the sample. The trial excluded patients who had a history of autoimmune disease or who were on systemic immunosuppression. Peripheral blood for TCR sequencing was collected from all dose cohorts at baseline, on cycle 4 day 1, and on cycle 7 day 1. The samples were taken from a phase I, first-in-human, multicenter, open-label dose-escalation trial of ivuxolimab. The trial enrolled adults with locally advanced or metastatic head and neck squamous cell, hepatocellular, melanoma or renal cell carcinoma. CD4+ and CD8+ T cells were sorted separately from peripheral blood before TCR sequencing.

Overall study results and their limits: Low levels of normalized T-cell clonal expansion were also seen in some nonresponding patients. At doses of 0.1 to 3.0 mg/kg, clonal expansion of both CD4+ and CD8+ T cells in blood was seen between baseline and week 6. The antigen specificity of the clonally expanded peripheral T cells was not determined. After ivuxolimab, more expanded clones were found on average in CD8+ T cells than in CD4+ T cells. In the 0.1-3.0 mg/kg groups, partial responders had among the lowest normalized peripheral clonal expansion, particularly in CD8+ T cells.

V and J lose 0 bases and 4 bases, and a span of 12 bases separates them. The cysteine opens and the phenylalanine closes a CDR3 of 15 amino acids. The read is trimmed to its CDR3 DNA, 45 bases read in frame from base 1. Based on the germline V gene, the CDR1 and CDR2 sequences are LGHNA and YSLEER. This clone showed up just once. It has no known antigen specificity. Base quality data are lacking; no much larger clone is found one base away. The clonotype comes from an adult with an advanced solid tumor such as melanoma, head and neck, liver or kidney cancer. The sequence joins TRBV4-3 to TRBJ2-5; TRBD2 could be the D gene, as 6 bases match. Sequenced here: CD4+ or CD8+ T cells sorted from blood, sampled in a trial of the OX40 agonist ivuxolimab. Here the CDR3 is given as CASSQESMGGETQYF. The DNA is as follows: TGCGCCAGCAGCCAAGAGTCTATGGGGGGAGAGACCCAGTACTTC.